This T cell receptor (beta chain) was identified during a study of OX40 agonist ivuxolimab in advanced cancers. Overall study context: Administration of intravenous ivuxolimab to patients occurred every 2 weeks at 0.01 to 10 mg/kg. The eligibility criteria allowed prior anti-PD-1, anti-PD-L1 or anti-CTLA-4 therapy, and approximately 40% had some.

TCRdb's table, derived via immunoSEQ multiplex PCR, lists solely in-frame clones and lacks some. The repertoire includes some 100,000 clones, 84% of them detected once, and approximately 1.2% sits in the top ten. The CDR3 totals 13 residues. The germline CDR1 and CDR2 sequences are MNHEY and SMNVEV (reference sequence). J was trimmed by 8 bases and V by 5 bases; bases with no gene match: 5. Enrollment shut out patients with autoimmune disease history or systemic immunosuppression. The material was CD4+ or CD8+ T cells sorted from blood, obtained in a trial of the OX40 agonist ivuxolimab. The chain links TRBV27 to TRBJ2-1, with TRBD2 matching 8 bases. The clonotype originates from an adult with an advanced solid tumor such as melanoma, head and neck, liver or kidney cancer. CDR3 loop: CASSRGGPYEQFF. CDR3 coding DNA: TGTGCCAGCAGTCGGGGGGGGCCTTATGAGCAGTTCTTC.